Following are 32 T cell receptor beta chains from one sample sequenced in a study of post-analysis software for immune sequencing data. Tagging with unique molecular identifiers was a feature of the TCR beta cDNA libraries. Each CDR3 protein is one row after TCRdb ran MiXCR on the PCR reads. The sample has more than 500,000 distinct CDR3 sequences, around a third seen once. Antigen specificity for these receptors is unknown. Study-level findings and limits: Several TRBV segments (TRBV5-6, TRBV5-1 and TRBV20-1 among them) occurred more frequently in patients than in controls.

Material for sequencing was blood. The source is a girl between 2 and 17 years old with multiple sclerosis.

The chain carries TRBV20-1 and TRBJ1-2; D remains ambiguous. CDR3 size: 14 residues. Germline V gene lookup returns CDR1 DFQATT and CDR2 SNEGSKA (reference sequence). V was trimmed by 5 bases and J by 0 bases, leaving 13 bases between them. CDR3 nucleotide sequence: TGCAGTGCTCCACCGGGCTTCGCTAACTATGGCTACACCTTC. Translating it yields CSAPPGFANYGYTF.

This chain links TRBV29-1 with TRBJ1-6; no definite D call. The V gene's germline CDR1 is SQVTM and CDR2 ANQGSEA. The CDR3 contains 14 residues. V was cut by 4 bases and J by 8 bases, with 15 bases left in between. The CDR3, as DNA: TGCAGCGTTGCGGAAGGAGTGGAGTATTCACCCCTCCACTTT. Encoded protein: CSVAEGVEYSPLHF.

In this sample, this clonotype turned up a few times. This chain uses TRBV20-1 with TRBJ1-2, with D perhaps matching TRBD1 (5 bases). CDR3 length: 14 amino acids. In germline, CDR1 is DFQATT, CDR2 SNEGSKA (reference sequence). V was clipped by 1 base and J by 0 bases, with 9 bases between them. The DNA for the CDR3 is TGCAGTGCTAGAGGGGGCCTTTCTAACTATGGCTACACCTTC. Protein sequence: CSARGGLSNYGYTF.

This clonotype appeared many times. The V gene is TRBV28, the J gene TRBJ2-5; D call uncertain. Germline CDR1 is MDHEN and CDR2 is SYDVKM. The CDR3 runs to 11 residues. Deletions cut 6 bases from V and 5 bases from J, with 7 bases between. The DNA of the CDR3 is TGTGCCAGCAGCTCCCCGGAGACCCAGTACTTC. It yields the protein CASSSPETQYF.

This clonotype occurred a few times. V gene TRBV7-2 combines with J gene TRBJ1-2; no clear D. Germline-derived CDR1 and CDR2 are SGHTA and FQGNSA. V lost 5 bases and J lost 4, with 14 bases in between. The CDR3 length is 14 residues. Here the CDR3 DNA reads TGTGCCAGCAGCCCGGCGGAGAGGCCCTATGGCTACACCTTC. Translation: CASSPAERPYGYTF.

The CDR3 region has the DNA TGTGCCAGCAGCCCCGGCGGAGCGGGGGGGAACGAGCAGTACTTC. Translation gives CASSPGGAGGNEQYF. The rearrangement links TRBV6-2 or TRBV6-3 to TRBJ2-7, with 10 bases fitting TRBD2. The germline V gene encodes CDR1 MNHEY and CDR2 SVGEGT. This CDR3 has 15 residues. The J segment lost 5 bases and the V segment lost 6 bases, leaving 10 bases of the junction unmatched.

Here the CDR3 reads CASTLGASGESYEQYF. For the CDR3, the DNA is TGTGCCAGCACTCTAGGCGCTAGCGGGGAAAGCTACGAGCAGTACTTC. The rearrangement links TRBV9 to TRBJ2-7; TRBD2 aligns across 9 bases. After removal of 6 bases from V and 3 bases from J, the junction contained 13 bases not matched to a gene. The CDR3 has 16 residues. Germline V gene data show CDR1 as SGDLS and CDR2 as YYNGEE.

This clonotype was seen a few times. The J gene is TRBJ2-1, the V gene TRBV7-3; 12 positions match TRBD2. Per germline, CDR1 SGHTA and CDR2 FQGTGA. With 5 bases clipped from V and 8 bases from J, the junction kept 7 bases outside the gene matches. This CDR3 has 15 residues. CDR3 protein: CASSTWTSGTDEQFF. The CDR3 nucleotides are TGTGCCAGCAGCACTTGGACTAGCGGGACCGATGAGCAGTTCTTC.

The gene calls are TRBV4-1 and TRBJ2-3; D remains ambiguous. The ends were cut back, 0 bases at V and 2 bases at J, with 9 bases in the middle. The CDR3 covers 15 residues. Germline V CDR1 and CDR2: MGHRA, YSYEKL. The CDR3 nucleotides are TGCGCCAGCAGCCAAGATTTATTGCTCACAGATACGCAGTATTTT. It codes for CASSQDLLLTDTQYF.

This clonotype was counted a few times. This chain links TRBV29-1 with TRBJ2-1, with TRBD2 identical over 8 bases. The CDR3 is 13 amino acids. The V and J ends lost 7 bases and 5 bases, in that order; junction bases with no gene match: 7. Germline loops: CDR1 SQVTM, CDR2 ANQGSEA. CDR3 protein: CSAVGGAHNEQFF. The DNA of the CDR3 is TGCAGCGCCGTCGGGGGGGCGCACAATGAGCAGTTCTTC.

The chain recombines TRBV20-1 with TRBJ2-5, with 11 bases matching TRBD2. From germline, CDR1 is DFQATT and CDR2 SNEGSKA (reference sequence). V lost 3 bases, J lost 7 bases, and 10 bases stayed unmatched. The CDR3 totals 15 residues. The CDR3 here is CSARATSGVARTQYF. The CDR3 DNA is TGCAGTGCTAGGGCGACTAGCGGGGTAGCCCGGACCCAGTACTTC.

V usage is TRBV29-1 and J usage is TRBJ2-2; 9 positions match TRBD1. Germline V lookup: CDR1 SQVTM, CDR2 ANQGSEA. This CDR3 has 16 residues. J lost 8 bases, V lost 4 bases, and 14 bases had no gene match. CDR3 nucleotides: TGCAGCGTTGGCGACGTCGGGGGACAGGGAGTGGGGGAGCTGTTTTTT. This sequence encodes CSVGDVGGQGVGELFF.

V gene TRBV4-1 combines with J gene TRBJ2-2; D not certain. The CDR3 sequence is 21 residues long. Germline V gives CDR1 MGHRA, CDR2 YSYEKL. V was trimmed by 1 base and J by 3 bases, leaving 27 bases between them. The CDR3 loop is CASSQGPGDLVGIYDTGELFF. CDR3 in DNA: TGCGCCAGCAGCCAAGGGCCTGGGGATTTGGTTGGCATTTATGACACCGGGGAGCTGTTTTTT.

The DNA for the CDR3 is TGCGCCAGCAGCCGGGCAGGGGGCGAGGGCTATGGCTACACCTTC. Its protein product is CASSRAGGEGYGYTF. The chain has TRBV5-1 and TRBJ1-2; 8 bases align to TRBD1. V lost 4 bases, J lost 4 bases, and 9 bases stayed unmatched. CDR1 and CDR2 from the germline V gene are SGHRS and YFSETQ. The CDR3 totals 15 residues.

The chain combines TRBV6-5 with TRBJ1-2; 10 nucleotides align to TRBD1. Germline V lookup: CDR1 MNHEY, CDR2 SVGAGI. V dropped 5 bases and J dropped 7; count of bases not matched to a gene: 10. CDR3 length equals 15 residues. The CDR3 nucleotides read TGTGCCAGCAGTCGAACCACGACAGGGGGCAGTGGCTACACCTTC. Its protein is CASSRTTTGGSGYTF.

The J gene is TRBJ2-3, the V gene TRBV5-1, with 8 bases lining up with TRBD2. Trimming removed 4 bases from V and 0 bases from J; junction bases left unmatched: 7. The germline V gene has CDR1 SGHRS and CDR2 YFSETQ. The CDR3 is 16 amino acids. CDR3: CASSLSTSASTDTQYF. CDR3 nucleotide sequence: TGCGCCAGCAGCCTATCGACTAGCGCTAGCACAGATACGCAGTATTTT.

To note about this clonotype: A junction boundary mismatches the germline segment, possibly from a read error. This sequence joins TRBV18 and TRBJ2-1; D remains ambiguous. The CDR3 spans 14 residues. CDR1 and CDR2 (germline): KGHSH, LQKENI. CDR3 nucleotide sequence: TGTGCCGGCTCACCACCGTGGGTATTCGATGAGCAGTTCTTC. Protein: CAGSPPWVFDEQFF.

The chain uses TRBV5-5 and TRBJ1-5; D unresolved. The V end lost 1 base, the J end lost 3 bases, and 8 bases lay between the germline ends. CDR3 length: 14 amino acids. Germline V gives CDR1 SGHKS, CDR2 YYEKEE (reference sequence). This chain's CDR3 is CASSLMGNNQPQHF. CDR3 sequence (DNA): TGTGCCAGCAGCTTGATGGGTAACAATCAGCCCCAGCATTTT.

V gene TRBV11-2 combines with J gene TRBJ2-7; TRBD1 matches 7 bases. J was trimmed by 3 bases and V by 5 bases; bases with no gene match: 4. The CDR3 extends over 13 amino acids. CDR1 SGHAT and CDR2 FQNNGV come from the germline V gene. CDR3 nucleotides: TGTGCCAGCAGCCGGGACAGCGGCTACGAGCAGTACTTC. Encoded protein: CASSRDSGYEQYF. The full variable domain, completed using reference TRBV11-2 and TRBJ2-7, is EAGVAQSPRYKIIEKRQSVAFWCNPISGHATLYWYQQILGQGPKLLIQFQNNGVVDDSQLPKDRFSAERLKGVDSTLKIQPAKLEDSAVYLCASSRDSGYEQYFGPGTRLTVT.

The chain joins TRBV20-1 to TRBJ2-3, with 9 bases fitting TRBD1. The CDR3 is 15 amino acids. The trim removed 4 bases at V and 2 bases at J, leaving 7 bases unmatched. Germline V gives CDR1 DFQATT, CDR2 SNEGSKA (reference sequence). CDR3 amino acids: CSATDRGRDTDTQYF. The CDR3 DNA reads TGCAGTGCTACGGACAGGGGACGGGACACAGATACGCAGTATTTT.

V and J are TRBV20-1 and TRBJ2-7; TRBD1 aligns across 8 bases. Trimming at V came to 6 bases and at J to 12 bases, leaving 19 bases not matched to a gene. The CDR3 is made up of 14 amino acids. Germline lookup yields CDR1 DFQATT and CDR2 SNEGSKA (reference sequence). The CDR3: CSASRMNTGGQRYF. The CDR3 DNA is TGCAGTGCCTCCCGCATGAATACAGGGGGTCAACGGTACTTC.

The chain recombines TRBV6-5 with TRBJ1-2, with D hard to call. The germline V gene has CDR1 MNHEY and CDR2 SVGAGI. This CDR3 spans 13 amino acids. Trimming removed 2 bases from V and 6 bases from J, with 10 bases in between. DNA for the CDR3: TGTGCCAGCAGTTACGAACTCCGGCATGGCTACACCTTC. It codes for CASSYELRHGYTF.

This clonotype was detected only a few times. V is TRBV20-1 and J is TRBJ2-5, with 8 nucleotides matching TRBD2. The CDR3 sequence is 17 residues long. With 3 bases clipped from V and 5 bases from J, the junction kept 17 bases outside the gene matches. Germline-derived CDR1 and CDR2 are DFQATT and SNEGSKA (reference sequence). DNA for the CDR3: TGCAGTGCTAGGGGACCCGGATACGGGGGGGCCCCGGAGACCCAGTACTTC. Translated, it gives CSARGPGYGGAPETQYF.

This clonotype was seen only a few times. The genes are TRBV6-1 and TRBJ2-5, with a weak D call TRBD1 (6 bases). V dropped 0 bases and J dropped 4 bases, with 12 bases sitting between them. The length of the CDR3 is 15 residues. Germline V gene data show CDR1 as MNHNS and CDR2 as SASEGT. The CDR3 loop is CASSEARGFGETQYF. The CDR3 DNA sequence: TGTGCCAGCAGTGAAGCGAGGGGGTTCGGAGAGACCCAGTACTTC.

This rearrangement joins TRBV20-1 to TRBJ2-4, with 8 nucleotides matching TRBD2. Germline V lookup: CDR1 DFQATT, CDR2 SNEGSKA (reference sequence). The CDR3 is 15 residues long. Losses at the gene ends were 6 bases for V and 5 bases for J; bases not matched to a gene: 12. This CDR3 reads CSADEATSAENIQYF. In DNA, the CDR3 is TGCAGTGCAGACGAAGCGACTAGCGCCGAAAACATTCAGTACTTC.

This clonotype has more than one count but fewer than ten. This chain links TRBV5-1 with TRBJ2-4; a weak D match, TRBD2 (5 bases). The length of the CDR3 is 16 residues. CDR1 and CDR2 from the germline V gene are SGHRS and YFSETQ. V was trimmed by 0 bases and J by 7 bases, leaving 17 bases between them. The CDR3 DNA sequence: TGCGCCAGCAGCTTGGAGTGGAGGACGGTGGGGAACATTCAGTACTTC. The encoded protein is CASSLEWRTVGNIQYF.

This clonotype was detected a few times. This chain connects TRBV15 to TRBJ2-3; D is unclear. V was shortened by 8 bases and J by 7 bases, with 10 bases between the two germline ends. In germline, CDR1 is LNHNV, CDR2 YYDKDF (reference sequence). This CDR3 has 11 residues. CDR3 sequence reads: CATLMENTQYF. CDR3 DNA: TGTGCCACCCTAATGGAGAATACGCAGTATTTT. Drawing the rest from reference TRBV15 and TRBJ2-3, the complete variable domain is DAMVIQNPRYQVTQFGKPVTLSCSQTLNHNVMYWYQQKSSQAPKLLFHYYDKDFNNEADTPDNFQSRRPNTSFCFLDIRSPGLGDTAMYLCATLMENTQYFGPGTRLTVL.

This clonotype was detected a few times. V gene TRBV29-1 combines with J gene TRBJ2-3; D may be TRBD1 (5 bases). Per the germline V gene, CDR1 is SQVTM and CDR2 is ANQGSEA. Trimming shortened V by 3 bases and J by 6 bases, and 13 bases separated the two germline ends. The CDR3 sequence is 13 residues long. The CDR3 DNA sequence: TGCAGCGTTGATAGGCAGGGTGGTGATACGCAGTATTTT. Translation: CSVDRQGGDTQYF.

This sequence joins TRBV4-2 and TRBJ2-5; 8 bases line up with TRBD2. CDR3 length equals 19 residues. The germline CDR1 and CDR2 sequences are LGHNA and YNFKEQ. J gave up 4 bases and V 1 base, and 17 bases lay outside the gene matches. CDR3 sequence: CASSQGLRTSPGRVETQYF. CDR3 nucleotides: TGTGCCAGCAGCCAAGGCCTAAGGACTAGCCCGGGTCGAGTAGAGACCCAGTACTTC.

This clonotype was detected a few times. V usage is TRBV11-2 and J usage is TRBJ2-5, with D perhaps TRBD1 (6 bases). CDR1 and CDR2 from the germline V gene are SGHAT and FQNNGV. CDR3 size: 13 residues. V was pared by 3 bases and J by 3 bases, with 8 bases between. This CDR3 reads CASSFTGKETQYF. The CDR3 DNA follows: TGTGCCAGCAGCTTTACAGGGAAAGAGACCCAGTACTTC.

The V gene is TRBV4-1, the J gene TRBJ2-7; the match to TRBD2 covers 8 bases. Germline V gives CDR1 MGHRA, CDR2 YSYEKL. There are 16 residues in the CDR3. Trimming removed 1 base from V and 0 bases from J; junction bases left unmatched: 5. In DNA form, the CDR3 reads TGCGCCAGCAGCCAAGTCACTAGCGGCCACTCCTACGAGCAGTACTTC. It is translated as CASSQVTSGHSYEQYF.

J is TRBJ1-2 and V is TRBV20-1, with TRBD1 identical over 9 bases. Per germline, CDR1 DFQATT and CDR2 SNEGSKA (reference sequence). The CDR3 totals 13 residues. The CDR3 DNA sequence: TGCACTGCAAGCCGGGACAGGGCGATTGGCTACACCTTC. It specifies CTASRDRAIGYTF.